This T cell receptor (beta chain) derives from a study of CD8 T cells in ankylosing spondylitis. Germline CDR1 reads SNHLY; CDR2 reads FYNNEI. The germline V and J ends were trimmed by 6 bases and 2 bases, with 13 bases remaining between them. This CDR3 region has 15 residues. A quantitative 5'-RACE method, one with molecular barcodes, was used to make TCR beta libraries. TCRdb recomputed calls from the 5' RACE reads with MiXCR, one row per CDR3 protein. Altogether roughly 250,000 distinct CDR3 sequences are present, 7.5% to 9% being singletons, with the ten largest covering about 6.5%. This clonotype has ten or more counts. The antigen is undetermined. Findings and limits, study-wide: What seemed typical of ankylosing spondylitis blood was a TCR beta motif built from about 8 highly homologous variants. In ankylosing spondylitis patients, matched synovial fluid reportedly showed significant enrichment of disease-linked clones. Peripheral blood held disease-linked clones only at relatively low frequency, and these were CD8+.

This receptor was identified in a male donor with ankylosing spondylitis or in good health (not recorded which). This chain joins TRBV2 and TRBJ2-2; D is ambiguous. Source material: blood, either unsorted or a sorted T cell fraction (not recorded which). The CDR3 DNA reads TGTGCCAGCAGGAAGACACCGGCTAACACCGGGGAGCTGTTTTTT. Translated: CASRKTPANTGELFF.